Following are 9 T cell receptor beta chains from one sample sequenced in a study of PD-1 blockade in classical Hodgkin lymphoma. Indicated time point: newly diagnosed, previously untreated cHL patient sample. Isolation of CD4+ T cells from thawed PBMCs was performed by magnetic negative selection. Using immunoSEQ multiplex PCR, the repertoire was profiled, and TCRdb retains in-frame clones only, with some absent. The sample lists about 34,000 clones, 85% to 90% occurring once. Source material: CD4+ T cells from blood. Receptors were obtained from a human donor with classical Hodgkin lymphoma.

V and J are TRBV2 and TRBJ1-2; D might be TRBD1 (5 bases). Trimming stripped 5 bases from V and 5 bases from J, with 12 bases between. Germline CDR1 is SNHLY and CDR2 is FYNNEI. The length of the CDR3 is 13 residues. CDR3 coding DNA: TGTGCCAGCAGTCCGATGGGGGAGTATGGCTACACCTTC. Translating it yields CASSPMGEYGYTF.

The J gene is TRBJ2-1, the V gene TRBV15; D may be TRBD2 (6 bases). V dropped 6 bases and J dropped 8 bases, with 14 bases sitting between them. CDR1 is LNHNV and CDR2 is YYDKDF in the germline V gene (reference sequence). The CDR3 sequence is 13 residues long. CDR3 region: CATRLAGGYEQFF. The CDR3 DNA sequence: TGTGCCACCAGACTAGCCGGCGGCTATGAGCAGTTCTTC. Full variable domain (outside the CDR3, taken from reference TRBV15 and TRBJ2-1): DAMVIQNPRYQVTQFGKPVTLSCSQTLNHNVMYWYQQKSSQAPKLLFHYYDKDFNNEADTPDNFQSRRPNTSFCFLDIRSPGLGDTAMYLCATRLAGGYEQFFGPGTRLTVL.

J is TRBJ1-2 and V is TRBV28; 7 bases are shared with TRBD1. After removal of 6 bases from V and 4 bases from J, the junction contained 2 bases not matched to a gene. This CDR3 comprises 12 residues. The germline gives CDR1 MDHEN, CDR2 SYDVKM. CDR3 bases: TGTGCCAGCAGGCGACAGGGCTATGGCTACACCTTC. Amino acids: CASRRQGYGYTF.

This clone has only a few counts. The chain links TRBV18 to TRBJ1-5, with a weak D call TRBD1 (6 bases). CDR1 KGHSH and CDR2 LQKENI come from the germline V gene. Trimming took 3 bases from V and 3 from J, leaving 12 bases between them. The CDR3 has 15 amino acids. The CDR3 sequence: CASSPSGVINQPQHF. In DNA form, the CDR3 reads TGTGCCAGCTCACCGTCAGGGGTCATCAATCAGCCCCAGCATTTT.

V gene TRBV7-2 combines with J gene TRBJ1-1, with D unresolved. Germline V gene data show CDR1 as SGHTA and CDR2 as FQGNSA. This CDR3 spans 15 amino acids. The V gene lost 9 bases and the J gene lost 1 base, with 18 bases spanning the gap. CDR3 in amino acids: CASNLGLRQNTEAFF. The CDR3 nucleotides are TGTGCCAGTAATCTAGGGTTAAGGCAGAACACTGAAGCTTTCTTT.

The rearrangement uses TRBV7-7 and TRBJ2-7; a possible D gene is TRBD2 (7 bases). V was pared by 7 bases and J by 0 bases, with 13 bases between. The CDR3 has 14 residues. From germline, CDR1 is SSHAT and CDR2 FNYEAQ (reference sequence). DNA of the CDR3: TGTGCCAGCACTCCCCGGGGGGCCTCCTACGAGCAGTACTTC. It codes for CASTPRGASYEQYF.

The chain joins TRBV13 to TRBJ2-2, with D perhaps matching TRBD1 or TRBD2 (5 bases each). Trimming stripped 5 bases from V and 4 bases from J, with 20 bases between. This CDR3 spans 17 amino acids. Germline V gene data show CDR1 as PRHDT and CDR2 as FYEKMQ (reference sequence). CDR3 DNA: TGTGCCAGCAGCCCGTTGACCGTCCTGAGGGGCACCGGGGAGCTGTTTTTT. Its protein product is CASSPLTVLRGTGELFF.

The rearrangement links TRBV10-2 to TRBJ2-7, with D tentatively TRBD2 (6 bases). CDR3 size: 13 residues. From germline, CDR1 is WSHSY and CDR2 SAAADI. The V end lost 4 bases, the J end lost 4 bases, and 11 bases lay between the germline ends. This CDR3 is CASSALAQYEQYF. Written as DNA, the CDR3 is TGCGCCAGCAGTGCCCTAGCGCAGTACGAGCAGTACTTC.

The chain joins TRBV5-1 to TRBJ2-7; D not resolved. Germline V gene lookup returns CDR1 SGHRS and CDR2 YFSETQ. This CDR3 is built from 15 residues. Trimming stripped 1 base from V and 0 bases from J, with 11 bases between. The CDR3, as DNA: TGCGCCAGCAGCTTGACCCCAGTGAGCTCCTACGAGCAGTACTTC. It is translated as CASSLTPVSSYEQYF.